This TCR beta chain was sequenced in a study of post-analysis software for immune sequencing data. Broader study findings: TRBV5-6, TRBV5-1 and TRBV20-1 were among 4 or 5 TRBV segments more frequent in patients than controls.

This clonotype was counted between two and nine times. Its target is unknown. Included in the TCR beta cDNA libraries were unique molecular identifiers. TCRdb reprocessed the PCR reads with MiXCR, giving one entry per CDR3 protein. The sample comprises about 500,000 distinct CDR3 sequences, under 55% of which are singletons, and 9% to 14% rests with the top ten. The V segment lost 6 bases and the J segment 6 bases; nucleotides outside the gene matches: 6. This CDR3 is built from 13 residues. CDR1 and CDR2 from the germline V gene are MDHEN and SYDVKM. This chain links TRBV28 with TRBJ1-2, with 8 bases fitting TRBD1. The clonotype comes from a girl between 10 and 17 years old with multiple sclerosis. What was sequenced was blood. CDR3 nucleotide sequence: TGTGCCAGCAGGATGGACAGGGTAAATGGCTACACCTTC. Encoded protein: CASRMDRVNGYTF.